These 23 T cell receptor beta chains share one sample of origin, sequenced in a study of blood T cell repertoires in COVID-19. Profiling relied on immunoSEQ multiplex PCR, and the TCRdb table lists in-frame clones only, not all of them. Here the sample spans about 64,000 clones, approximately 91% being singletons. Sequencing was done on a sample of peripheral blood. These receptor sequences come from a human donor in a cohort sampled during active COVID-19.

The chain employs TRBV6-7 and TRBJ1-5, with 10 bases fitting TRBD1. TRBV6-7 is given ORF status, its function remaining uncertain. Trimming cost V 4 bases and J 2 bases; bases outside gene matches: 8. This CDR3 has 17 amino acids. The CDR3 protein is CASSSSTGGLGNQPQHF. In DNA form, the CDR3 reads TGTGCCAGCAGTTCCTCGACAGGGGGCCTGGGCAATCAGCCCCAGCATTTT.

This clone came up once. The chain links TRBV27 to TRBJ2-2; TRBD2 matches 11 bases. There are 16 residues in the CDR3. J was trimmed by 3 bases and V by 3 bases; bases with no gene match: 3. CDR1 and CDR2 (germline): MNHEY, SMNVEV (reference sequence). The CDR3 reads CASSFLTSGDTGELFF. CDR3 DNA sequence: TGTGCCAGCAGTTTCCTGACTAGCGGGGACACCGGGGAGCTGTTTTTT.

This clone came up once. This sequence joins TRBV5-1 and TRBJ2-1; the D gene is possibly TRBD1 (5 bases). Germline CDR1 reads SGHRS; CDR2 reads YFSETQ. V was clipped by 3 bases and J by 5 bases, with 12 bases between them. The CDR3 has 14 residues. Here the CDR3 DNA reads TGCGCCAGCAGCTGGATTGACAGCGACAATGAGCAGTTCTTC. The encoded protein is CASSWIDSDNEQFF. Full variable domain (outside the CDR3, taken from reference TRBV5-1 and TRBJ2-1): KAGVTQTPRYLIKTRGQQVTLSCSPISGHRSVSWYQQTPGQGLQFLFEYFSETQRNKGNFPGRFSGRQFSNSRSEMNVSTLELGDSALYLCASSWIDSDNEQFFGPGTRLTVL.

The rearrangement links TRBV19 to TRBJ2-7; 7 bases map to TRBD2. Per the germline V gene, CDR1 is LNHDA and CDR2 is SQIVND (reference sequence). This CDR3 is built from 16 residues. V trimming: 5 bases; J trimming: 2 bases; junction bases outside the gene matches: 12. CDR3 protein: CASSSPFSGAPYEQYF. The DNA for the CDR3 is TGTGCCAGTAGTTCCCCCTTCAGCGGGGCCCCCTACGAGCAGTACTTC.

The chain is built from TRBV11-2 and TRBJ2-7; D is unclear. V lost 2 bases and J 2 bases, leaving 13 bases between the germline ends. The V gene's germline CDR1 is SGHAT and CDR2 FQNNGV. CDR3 size: 15 residues. The CDR3 loop is CASSLNSGPTYEQYF. CDR3 in DNA: TGTGCCAGCAGCTTAAACTCAGGCCCTACCTACGAGCAGTACTTC.

This rearrangement joins TRBV4-3 to TRBJ1-1; 7 bases are a match to TRBD1. The V gene end was trimmed by 1 base and the J gene end by 7 bases; junction bases not matched to a gene: 3. Germline loops: CDR1 LGHNA, CDR2 YSLEER. The CDR3 is 13 amino acids. The CDR3 sequence is CASSQVRGNEAFF. DNA for the CDR3: TGCGCCAGCAGCCAAGTCAGGGGGAATGAAGCTTTCTTT.

The genes are TRBV6-6 and TRBJ2-7; D remains ambiguous. V was trimmed by 2 bases and J by 3 bases, leaving 8 bases between them. This CDR3 is 13 amino acids long. Germline V gene data show CDR1 as MNHNY and CDR2 as SVGAGI (reference sequence). CDR3 loop: CASSYGESYEQYF. CDR3 bases: TGTGCCAGCAGTTACGGAGAAAGCTACGAGCAGTACTTC.

The V gene is TRBV19, the J gene TRBJ1-5, with TRBD1 identical over 7 bases. This CDR3 contains 16 residues. Trimming took 3 bases from V and 4 from J; bases not matched to a gene: 9. CDR1 is LNHDA, CDR2 SQIVND, per germline (reference sequence). The chain's CDR3 is CASSIPRTGANQPQHF. CDR3 in DNA: TGTGCCAGTAGTATTCCCCGGACAGGAGCGAATCAGCCCCAGCATTTT. The whole variable domain, filled in from reference TRBV19 and TRBJ1-5, reads DGGITQSPKYLFRKEGQNVTLSCEQNLNHDAMYWYRQDPGQGLRLIYYSQIVNDFQKGDIAEGYSVSREKKESFPLTVTSAQKNPTAFYLCASSIPRTGANQPQHFGDGTRLSIL.

This rearrangement joins TRBV2 to TRBJ2-6; 8 nucleotides line up with TRBD2. V shed 8 bases, J shed 0 bases, and the junction held 9 bases outside the gene matches. CDR3 length: 17 amino acids. The V gene's germline CDR1 is SNHLY and CDR2 FYNNEI. The CDR3 sequence: CASSLGRGFSGANVLTF. In DNA, the CDR3 is TGTGCCAGCTCCCTCGGGAGGGGCTTCTCTGGGGCCAACGTCCTGACTTTC.

This clone showed up just once. This sequence joins TRBV20-1 and TRBJ2-1; weak D call: TRBD2 (5 bases). There are 11 residues in the CDR3. V lost 6 bases and J lost 7, with 10 bases in between. Germline CDR1 DFQATT, CDR2 SNEGSKA (reference sequence). CDR3 loop: CSAPDLNEQFF. DNA for the CDR3: TGCAGTGCCCCGGACTTGAATGAGCAGTTCTTC.

The J gene is TRBJ2-2, the V gene TRBV7-3; TRBD1 might be the D (6 bases). CDR3 length: 16 amino acids. Germline V gene lookup returns CDR1 SGHTA and CDR2 FQGTGA. Trimming pared 6 bases from V and 5 bases from J, leaving 19 bases between. This chain's CDR3 is CASSYRPGARTGELFF. As DNA, the CDR3 is TGTGCCAGCAGTTACCGCCCAGGGGCGCGGACCGGGGAGCTGTTTTTT. Full variable domain (outside the CDR3, taken from reference TRBV7-3 and TRBJ2-2): GAGVSQTPSNKVTEKGKYVELRCDPISGHTALYWYRQSLGQGPEFLIYFQGTGAADDSGLPNDRFFAVRPEGSVSTLKIQRTERGDSAVYLCASSYRPGARTGELFFGEGSRLTVL.

This chain joins TRBV4-3 and TRBJ2-3; possible D gene TRBD1, 6 bases. Germline V gene lookup returns CDR1 LGHNA and CDR2 YSLEER. The V and J ends lost 2 bases and 2 bases respectively, with 17 bases between them. The CDR3 covers 17 residues. The CDR3, as DNA: TGCGCCAGCAGCCAAATACAGGGAGATCGTGTCACAGATACGCAGTATTTT. Protein: CASSQIQGDRVTDTQYF.

This chain connects TRBV10-1 to TRBJ2-3; D unclear. The CDR3 totals 15 residues. Per germline, CDR1 WNHNN and CDR2 SYGVQD (reference sequence). Trimming cost V 2 bases and J 0 bases, with 9 bases left between them. Here the CDR3 reads CASSERLPSTDTQYF. Written as DNA, the CDR3 is TGCGCCAGCAGTGAGCGGTTACCTAGCACAGATACGCAGTATTTT.

V and J are TRBV28 and TRBJ1-2, with D hard to call. V lost 3 bases and J lost 3, with 14 bases in between. Germline assignment: CDR1 MDHEN and CDR2 SYDVKM. CDR3 size: 15 residues. The CDR3 bases are TGTGCCAGCAGTTTGTACCAGGCAATGGACTATGGCTACACCTTC. Translated: CASSLYQAMDYGYTF.

This chain links TRBV12-3 or TRBV12-4 with TRBJ1-1; the D gene is possibly TRBD1 (5 bases). The CDR3 is 12 residues long. V was pared by 5 bases and J by 7 bases, with 11 bases between. The CDR3 loop reads CASSKRTHEAFF. The CDR3 nucleotides are TGTGCCAGCAGTAAAAGGACACATGAAGCTTTCTTT.

The V and J genes are TRBV10-2 and TRBJ2-7, with TRBD1 matching 8 bases. The CDR3 length is 15 residues. Germline V lookup: CDR1 WSHSY, CDR2 SAAADI. V shed 7 bases, J shed 0 bases, and the junction held 8 bases outside the gene matches. The CDR3 DNA is TGCGCCAGCATCCAAGGACAGGGTAGCTCCTACGAGCAGTACTTC. It encodes CASIQGQGSSYEQYF.

The rearrangement uses TRBV5-4 and TRBJ2-3; 9 bases fit TRBD2. Trimming took 4 bases from V and 2 from J; bases not matched to a gene: 8. This CDR3 comprises 16 residues. Germline V gene lookup returns CDR1 SGHNT and CDR2 YYREEE (reference sequence). The CDR3 DNA is TGTGCCAGCAGCGGTAAACTAGCGGGTTACACAGATACGCAGTATTTT. Amino acids: CASSGKLAGYTDTQYF.

The chain employs TRBV28 and TRBJ2-7; 9 bases match TRBD2. Germline CDR1 and CDR2: MDHEN and SYDVKM. V lost 5 bases to trimming and J lost 2 bases; unmatched junction nucleotides: 13. The CDR3 runs to 17 residues. The CDR3 sequence is CASSTTLLAGRAYEQYF. The CDR3 DNA follows: TGTGCCAGCAGTACCACTCTTCTAGCGGGACGGGCCTACGAGCAGTACTTC.

The chain employs TRBV4-3 and TRBJ1-2; D not certain. Germline lookup yields CDR1 LGHNA and CDR2 YSLEER. Trimming took off 1 base at V and 4 bases at J, with 13 bases between the two ends. CDR3 length: 15 residues. This CDR3 is CASSQGGERSYGYTF. Written as DNA, the CDR3 is TGCGCCAGCAGCCAAGGGGGAGAGAGAAGCTATGGCTACACCTTC.

V usage is TRBV7-2 and J usage is TRBJ2-1; tentative D call: TRBD1 (5 bases). Looked up from germline, CDR1 is SGHTA and CDR2 is FQGNSA. CDR3 length equals 15 residues. Trimming took 5 bases from V and 0 from J, leaving 11 bases between them. CDR3 amino acids: CASSPQTGSYNEQFF. The DNA of the CDR3 is TGTGCCAGCAGCCCCCAAACAGGCTCCTACAATGAGCAGTTCTTC.

V usage is TRBV7-9 and J usage is TRBJ1-1, with 7 bases matching TRBD1. The V segment lost 4 bases and the J segment 0 bases; nucleotides outside the gene matches: 11. The CDR3 contains 17 residues. In germline, CDR1 is SEHNR, CDR2 FQNEAQ (reference sequence). The DNA for the CDR3 is TGTGCCAGCAGCTCTAGGGGGCCACAGGGTTTGAACACTGAAGCTTTCTTT. Translation gives CASSSRGPQGLNTEAFF. The full variable domain, with the rest looked up from reference TRBV7-9 and TRBJ1-1, is DTGVSQNPRHKITKRGQNVTFRCDPISEHNRLYWYRQTLGQGPEFLTYFQNEAQLEKSRLLSDRFSAERPKGSFSTLEIQRTEQGDSAMYLCASSSRGPQGLNTEAFFGQGTRLTVV.

The chain carries TRBV3-1 (or the pseudogene TRBV3-2) and TRBJ2-7; TRBD1 aligns across 7 bases. V was pared by 4 bases and J by 1 base, with 4 bases of the junction left unmatched. CDR1 is LGHDT and CDR2 is YNNKEL in the germline V gene (reference sequence). This CDR3 has 14 residues. This chain's CDR3 is CASSRGQASYEQYF. The CDR3, as DNA: TGTGCCAGCAGCCGCGGACAGGCATCCTACGAGCAGTACTTC.

This chain joins TRBV7-3 and TRBJ2-2, with TRBD2 as a possible D gene (6 bases). Germline values: CDR1 SGHTA, CDR2 FQGTGA. V dropped 2 bases and J dropped 2 bases, with 12 bases sitting between them. The CDR3 totals 16 residues. The CDR3 nucleotides read TGTGCCAGCAGCTTAGTGTTCGGGGGTAACACCGGGGAGCTGTTTTTT. It translates to CASSLVFGGNTGELFF. The whole variable domain, filled in from reference TRBV7-3 and TRBJ2-2, reads GAGVSQTPSNKVTEKGKYVELRCDPISGHTALYWYRQSLGQGPEFLIYFQGTGAADDSGLPNDRFFAVRPEGSVSTLKIQRTERGDSAVYLCASSLVFGGNTGELFFGEGSRLTVL.